This is a list of T cell receptor beta chains from one sample in a study of blood T cell repertoires in COVID-19. TCRdb's copy holds only in-frame clones and misses some; the assay was immunoSEQ multiplex PCR. The profile shows fewer than 45,000 clones, 81% of them singletons. Sequences were obtained from peripheral blood. The receptors originated from a man aged 40-49 years with active or convalescent COVID-19. CDR3s include the opening cysteine and the closing phenylalanine or tryptophan. A D gene is named only where the DNA matches it firmly. Size is omitted from some rows. Given values are once, few, many or a class for expanded clones.

-	-	TRBV30	TRBJ1-4	TGTGCTGAGGACTTTAATGAAAAACTGTTTTTT	CAEDFNEKLFF
-	-	TRBV30	TRBJ1-4	TGTGCCTGGAGCGGTGCCGGGAAAAGGCAAGAAAAACTGTTTTTT	CAWSGAGKRQEKLFF
-	TRBD1	TRBV18	TRBJ1-5	TGTGCCCAGAATGGGCGGGGACAGGCTTTATATAGCAATCAGCCCCAGCATTTT	CAQNGRGQALYSNQPQHF
-	-	TRBV20-1	TRBJ1-1	TGCAGTGCTTTTCCGACGGGGGAAGCTTTCTTT	CSAFPTGEAFF
-	-	TRBV24-1	TRBJ1-3	TGTGCCACCAGTGAAACGGCTGGAAACACCATATATTTT	CATSETAGNTIYF
once	-	TRBV3-1/TRBV3-2	TRBJ1-2	TGTGCCAGCAGCCACCGTAACGGGGGGGGGCGCGGTAGTGTGAACTATGGCTACACCTTC	CASSHRNGGGRGSVNYGYTF
-	-	TRBV5-1	TRBJ1-3	TGCGCCAGCAGCTTGGTACCTCGGACAGTCTCTGGAAACACCATATATTTT	CASSLVPRTVSGNTIYF
-	-	TRBV6-5	TRBJ1-2	TGTGCCAGCCTCGTCGGGACAATCGGTGGCTACACCTTC	CASLVGTIGGYTF
-	TRBD1	TRBV6-5	TRBJ1-5	TGTGCCAGCAGTTACTCGTGGGACAGGGAAAATCAGCCCCAGCATTTT	CASSYSWDRENQPQHF
few	-	TRBV30	TRBJ1-5	TGTGCCTGGAGTGTACGCGGCAGTCAGCCCCAGCATTTT	CAWSVRGSQPQHF
once	TRBD2	TRBV10-2	TRBJ2-7	TGCGCCAGCCTGGGACTAGGGGGTTTCTACGAGCAGTACTTC	CASLGLGGFYEQYF
-	-	TRBV29-1	TRBJ1-2	TGCAGCGTTGAAGATCAGGGGTCATATGGCTACACCTTC	CSVEDQGSYGYTF
few	-	TRBV15	TRBJ2-7	TGTGCCACCAGCAGCACAGGTAACCCAGGCTACGAGCAGTACTTC	CATSSTGNPGYEQYF
-	-	TRBV7-2	TRBJ1-2	TGTGCCAGCAGCTTAGGCCAGTCGAACTATGGCTACACCTTC	CASSLGQSNYGYTF
few	-	TRBV5-6	TRBJ2-6	TGTGCCAGCAGCTTCGGGTTCTCTGGGGCCAACGTCCTGACTTTC	CASSFGFSGANVLTF
-	TRBD1	TRBV12-5	TRBJ1-5	TGTGCTAGTGGTTTGTCGACAGGGGATAGCAATCAGCCCCAGCATTTT	CASGLSTGDSNQPQHF
few	-	TRBV9	TRBJ1-2	TGTGCCAGCAGCGAGGGTCAGGATGAGCTTCGGGAGGGCTACACCTTC	CASSEGQDELREGYTF
-	-	TRBV6-4	TRBJ1-5	TGTGCCAGCAGTGACAACAGATATAGCAATCAGCCCCAGCATTTT	CASSDNRYSNQPQHF
-	-	TRBV3-1/TRBV3-2	TRBJ1-2	TGTGCCAGCAGCCAAAACAATGTCTACACCTTC	CASSQNNVYTF
-	TRBD1	TRBV28	TRBJ2-1	TGTGCCAGCAGTGAGCGGGACAGGGTTTTCTTC	CASSERDRVFF
-	TRBD2	TRBV2	TRBJ2-1	TGTGCCAGCAACGTAGCGGGGGGGAGCTCCTACAATGAGCAGTTCTTC	CASNVAGGSSYNEQFF
-	-	TRBV3-1/TRBV3-2	TRBJ1-1	TGTGCCAGCAGCCTAACAGCTGGTACTGAAGCTTTCTTT	CASSLTAGTEAFF
-	TRBD2	TRBV19	TRBJ2-2	TGTGCCAGTAGTCCCCTCCAGACTAGCTGGGGCACCGGGGAGCTGTTTTTT	CASSPLQTSWGTGELFF
-	TRBD1	TRBV9	TRBJ2-6	TGTGCCAGCAGCAACAGACAGGGGGCTCTCTCTGGGGCCAACGTCCTGACTTTC	CASSNRQGALSGANVLTF
-	-	TRBV29-1	TRBJ1-2	TGCAGCGTTGAAGAACGGTGGGGCCTTTATGGCTACACCTTC	CSVEERWGLYGYTF
few	-	TRBV29-1	TRBJ1-2	TGCAGCGTTGAACAGGGGAACTATGGCTACACCTTC	CSVEQGNYGYTF
-	TRBD2	TRBV27	TRBJ2-2	TGTGCCAGCAGCGGACTAGCGGGGGGGCGGACCGGGGAGCTGTTTTTT	CASSGLAGGRTGELFF
-	-	TRBV7-9	TRBJ2-1	TGTGCCAGCAGCGCGGAGGGGGCGCTTTTCTACAATGAGCAGTTCTTC	CASSAEGALFYNEQFF
-	TRBD2	TRBV6-1	TRBJ2-1	TGTGCCAGCAGTGGTTCCACCGGGACTAGCGGGAATGAGCAGTTCTTC	CASSGSTGTSGNEQFF
-	-	TRBV5-4	TRBJ1-1	TGTGCCAGCAGCTTGCCCTCGACAGCCCAAACTGAAGCTTTCTTT	CASSLPSTAQTEAFF
-	TRBD1	TRBV5-4	TRBJ1-1	TGTGCCAGCAGCCGAGGACAGGGTGGATACCAGAACACTGAAGCTTTCTTT	CASSRGQGGYQNTEAFF
-	TRBD1	TRBV29-1	TRBJ2-1	TGCAGCGGTAGGACAGGTTCCTACAATGAGCAGTTCTTC	CSGRTGSYNEQFF
few	-	TRBV7-7	TRBJ2-5	TGTGCCAGCAGCCCTGTCGGGCAGGGCGGAGAGACCCAGTACTTC	CASSPVGQGGETQYF
many	-	TRBV28	TRBJ1-1	TGTGCCAGCAGTTTTGGGAGCACTGAAGCTTTCTTT	CASSFGSTEAFF
few	-	TRBV9	TRBJ2-5	TGTGCCAGCAGCACTCCGCGAGGCCCCGTAAGATGGGAAGAGACCCAGTACTTC	CASSTPRGPVRWEETQYF